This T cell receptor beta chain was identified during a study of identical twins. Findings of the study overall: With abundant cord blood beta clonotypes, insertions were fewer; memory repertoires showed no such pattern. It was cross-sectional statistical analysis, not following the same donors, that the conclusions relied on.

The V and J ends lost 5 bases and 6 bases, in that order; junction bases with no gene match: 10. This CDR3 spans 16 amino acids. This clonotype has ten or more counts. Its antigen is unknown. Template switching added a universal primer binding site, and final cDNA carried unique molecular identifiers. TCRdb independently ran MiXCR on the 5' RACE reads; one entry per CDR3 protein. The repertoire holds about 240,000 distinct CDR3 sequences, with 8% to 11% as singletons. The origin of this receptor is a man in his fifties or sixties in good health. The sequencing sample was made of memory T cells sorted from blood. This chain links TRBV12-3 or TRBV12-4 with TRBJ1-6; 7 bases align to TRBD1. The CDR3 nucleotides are TGTGCCAGCAGTCCCGCAGGAGGGGGCTCTAATTCACCCCTCCACTTT. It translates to CASSPAGGGSNSPLHF.